This T cell receptor (beta chain) was retrieved from a study of OX40 agonist ivuxolimab in advanced cancers. Study as a whole: The mean age was around 56 years, ranging from about 20 to 90, with about 87% of participants male. One patient with hepatocellular carcinoma and two with cutaneous melanoma, three in all, had partial responses. Study observations and caveats: The investigators did not determine what antigen specificity the expanded peripheral T cells had. Low normalized T-cell clonal expansion also characterized some of the nonresponders.

The CDR3 has 15 amino acids. Only in-frame clones appear in the TCRdb table, and some are missing; sequencing was by immunoSEQ multiplex PCR. There are roughly 80,000 clones in the sample; about 91% occur only once, and around 0.4% lies in the top ten. In the case of this clone: The antigen remains unidentified.

This rearrangement joins TRBV12-2 to TRBJ2-5. TRBV12-2 is a pseudogene. Sequencing used CD4+ or CD8+ T cells sorted from blood, obtained in a trial of the OX40 agonist ivuxolimab. The source is an adult with an advanced solid tumor such as melanoma, head and neck, liver or kidney cancer. The CDR3 DNA reads TGTGCAAGTCGCTTCTGGTGGGGGTATCAAGAGACCCAGTACTTC. Encoded protein: CASRFWWGYQETQYF.